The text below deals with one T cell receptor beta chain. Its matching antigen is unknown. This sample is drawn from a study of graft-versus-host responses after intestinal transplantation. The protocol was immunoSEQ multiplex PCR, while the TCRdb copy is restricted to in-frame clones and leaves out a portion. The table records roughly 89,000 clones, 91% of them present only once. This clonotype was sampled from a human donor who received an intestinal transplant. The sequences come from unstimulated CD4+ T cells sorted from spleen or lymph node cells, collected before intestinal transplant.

CDR3 amino acids: CASSVYLAGTDTQYF. The CDR3 bases are TGTGCCAGCAGCGTGTACCTAGCAGGCACAGATACGCAGTATTTT. This chain joins TRBV5-4 and TRBJ2-3; D perhaps matches TRBD2 (5 bases). The V end lost 4 bases, the J end lost 1 base, and 13 bases lay between the germline ends. CDR1 is SGHNT, CDR2 YYREEE, per germline (reference sequence). This CDR3 has 15 amino acids.